Each of the 14 T cell receptor beta chains below was sequenced from the same sample in a study of technical replicates of blood from several donors. Clones were sequenced by immunoSEQ multiplex PCR, and TCRdb holds only the in-frame ones, with some missing. The repertoire holds about 82,000 clones, with nearly 96% as singletons. Sequenced input: T cells isolated from PBMCs. All receptors derive from a human donor in good health.

As to this clone: The junction departs from the called germline gene at one end, perhaps through a read error. The chain carries TRBV4-1 and TRBJ1-4; D unresolved. This CDR3 has 11 residues. CDR1 MGHRA and CDR2 YSYEKL come from the germline V gene. The CDR3 region is CASSHTGFEVF. The DNA for the CDR3 is TGCGCCAGCAGCCATACCGGGTTCGAGGTTTTT.

V usage is TRBV28 and J usage is TRBJ2-7; D may be TRBD2 (5 bases). V lost 3 bases and J 2 bases, leaving 11 bases between the germline ends. Germline values: CDR1 MDHEN, CDR2 SYDVKM. The CDR3 totals 14 residues. The CDR3 DNA is TGTGCCAGCAGTTTGCCGGGATTCACCTACGAGCAGTACTTC. Encoded protein: CASSLPGFTYEQYF. Full variable domain (outside the CDR3, taken from reference TRBV28 and TRBJ2-7): DVKVTQSSRYLVKRTGEKVFLECVQDMDHENMFWYRQDPGLGLRLIYFSYDVKMKEKGDIPEGYSVSREKKERFSLILESASTNQTSMYLCASSLPGFTYEQYFGPGTRLTVT.

The rearrangement uses TRBV9 and TRBJ2-2; D is possibly TRBD1 (6 bases). V lost 2 bases and J lost 6, with 14 bases in between. Germline CDR1 is SGDLS and CDR2 is YYNGEE. This CDR3 is 15 amino acids long. CDR3 coding DNA: TGTGCCAGCAGCGTGGGACACAGGACCCCCGGGGAGCTGTTTTTT. Translating gives CASSVGHRTPGELFF.

The chain uses TRBV13 and TRBJ2-3; D not certain. CDR3 length: 13 amino acids. Germline loops: CDR1 PRHDT, CDR2 FYEKMQ (reference sequence). V shed 8 bases and J shed 1 base, with 10 bases lying between them. The CDR3 region is CASFRRGTDTQYF. CDR3 bases: TGTGCCAGCTTCCGGAGAGGCACAGATACGCAGTATTTT.

V is TRBV27 and J is TRBJ2-5, with 9 nucleotides matching TRBD1. This CDR3 has 13 amino acids. Trimming removed 4 bases from V and 5 bases from J; junction bases left unmatched: 2. CDR1 and CDR2 from the germline V gene are MNHEY and SMNVEV (reference sequence). The CDR3 reads CASSWDREETQYF. For the CDR3, the DNA is TGTGCCAGCAGTTGGGACAGGGAGGAGACCCAGTACTTC.

This chain links TRBV6-1 with TRBJ2-1, with D possibly matching TRBD2 (5 bases). The CDR3 is 19 residues long. Trimming removed 2 bases at V and 0 bases at J, with 20 bases between. From germline, CDR1 is MNHNS and CDR2 SASEGT. This chain's CDR3 is CASSEPPSWETSSYNEQFF. Written as DNA, the CDR3 is TGTGCCAGCAGTGAACCTCCTAGCTGGGAGACCAGCTCCTACAATGAGCAGTTCTTC.

The chain links TRBV7-9 to TRBJ2-5; TRBD1 agrees at 10 bases. Losses at the gene ends were 4 bases for V and 3 bases for J; bases not matched to a gene: 2. The CDR3 runs 14 residues. Germline V gives CDR1 SEHNR, CDR2 FQNEAQ (reference sequence). As DNA, the CDR3 is TGTGCCAGCAGCTCTGGGACAGGGGAAGAGACCCAGTACTTC. It is translated as CASSSGTGEETQYF.

The J gene is TRBJ1-2, the V gene TRBV30; TRBD1 matches 10 bases. Germline-derived CDR1 and CDR2 are GTSNPN and SVGIG (reference sequence). The V gene end was trimmed by 1 base and the J gene end by 8 bases; junction bases not matched to a gene: 7. The length of the CDR3 is 14 residues. In DNA, the CDR3 is TGTGCCTGGAGTGGGAGGGACAGGGGCAAGGGCTACACCTTC. The encoded protein is CAWSGRDRGKGYTF.

The rearrangement uses TRBV10-2 and TRBJ1-2; 11 bases map to TRBD1. The CDR3 runs 12 residues. The V and J ends lost 6 bases and 6 bases, in that order; junction bases with no gene match: 0. Germline loops: CDR1 WSHSY, CDR2 SAAADI. The CDR3 nucleotides are TGCGCCAGCAGGGGACAGGGGGATGGCTACACCTTC. This codes for CASRGQGDGYTF.

The chain links TRBV13 to TRBJ2-7; maybe TRBD2 (5 bases). Germline V gene lookup returns CDR1 PRHDT and CDR2 FYEKMQ (reference sequence). The V end was cut by 1 base, the J end by 5 bases, with 6 bases between. The CDR3 is made up of 12 amino acids. The CDR3 loop reads CASSLAGNEQYF. The CDR3, as DNA: TGTGCCAGCAGCTTAGCGGGAAACGAGCAGTACTTC.

V and J are TRBV7-9 and TRBJ2-7, with no clear D. Germline V CDR1 and CDR2: SEHNR, FQNEAQ (reference sequence). Trimming shortened V by 8 bases and J by 0 bases, and 5 bases separated the two germline ends. There are 11 residues in the CDR3. CDR3 DNA: TGTGCCAGCGTCAGCTCCTACGAGCAGTACTTC. Its translation is CASVSSYEQYF.

V usage is TRBV2 and J usage is TRBJ2-6, with 7 bases aligning to TRBD2. V trimming: 11 bases; J trimming: 0 bases; junction bases outside the gene matches: 13. From germline, CDR1 is SNHLY and CDR2 FYNNEI. The CDR3 spans 17 residues. CDR3 in amino acids: CAGQLALGPSGANVLTF. The CDR3, as DNA: TGTGCCGGTCAACTAGCGCTTGGCCCCTCTGGGGCCAACGTCCTGACTTTC.

The CDR3 region is CASSLDSSGTQYF. Written as DNA, the CDR3 is TGCGCCAGCAGCTTGGACAGCTCTGGGACCCAGTACTTC. The V gene is TRBV5-1, the J gene TRBJ2-5; no reliable D call. Trimming took off 0 bases at V and 7 bases at J, with 10 bases between the two ends. CDR3 size: 13 residues. Germline CDR1 is SGHRS and CDR2 is YFSETQ.

The chain has TRBV29-1 and TRBJ2-7; 15 bases are a match to TRBD2. With 1 base clipped from V and 4 bases from J, the junction kept 2 bases outside the gene matches. The CDR3 has 15 residues. The V gene's germline CDR1 is SQVTM and CDR2 ANQGSEA. Here the CDR3 DNA reads TGCAGCGTTGAAGGGACTAGCGGGAGGGAGTACGAGCAGTACTTC. Protein: CSVEGTSGREYEQYF.